One and the same sample provided the 25 T cell receptor beta chains below, sequenced in a study of metastatic and nonmetastatic thyroid tumors (dated by TCRdb to 2018 to 2020). To prepare the library, PCR was applied. Sequencing instrument: Illumina HiSeq 4000. TCRdb reprocessing: public reads trimmed at Q25 with fastp, clones called with MiXCR, in-frame beta chains kept. Counted in this sample were some 5,500 clones; about 27% of them appeared once. The top ten hold around 21% of the sample. No patient had received any treatment before thyroid surgery. The material sequenced was adjacent normal tissue. All receptors come from a female donor with papillary thyroid cancer or a benign thyroid nodule (not recorded which). Some clones in this sample may be carry-over from other donors' samples.

This clone counts as large. V usage is TRBV28 and J usage is TRBJ1-2; 12 bases map to TRBD1. Per the germline V gene, CDR1 is MDHEN and CDR2 is SYDVKM. V was pared by 7 bases and J by 0 bases, with 9 bases of the junction left unmatched. There are 17 residues in the CDR3. DNA for the CDR3: TGTGCCAGCACCTCCGGGACAGGGGGCCTTGCTAACTATGGCTACACCTTC. Its protein is CASTSGTGGLANYGYTF.

This clone is labeled large (0.1 to 1%). This chain uses TRBV28 with TRBJ2-1, with 8 nucleotides matching TRBD2. V lost 5 bases and J lost 7; bases outside the gene matches: 19. The length of the CDR3 is 18 residues. Germline CDR1 MDHEN, CDR2 SYDVKM. CDR3 in amino acids: CASSLRDGLSGIINEQFF. CDR3 sequence (DNA): TGTGCCAGCAGTCTCCGCGATGGCCTTAGCGGGATAATAAATGAGCAGTTCTTC.

This clone was seen a handful of times. The genes are TRBV20-1 and TRBJ2-7; 8 positions match TRBD2. V gave up 5 bases and J gave up 2 bases; unmatched junction bases: 5. CDR3 length: 13 residues. Per germline, CDR1 DFQATT and CDR2 SNEGSKA (reference sequence). Here the CDR3 DNA reads TGCAGTGCTCCTCCGACTAGCGCCTACGAGCAGTACTTC. Translating gives CSAPPTSAYEQYF.

This clone is medium-sized within its sample. The gene calls are TRBV20-1 and TRBJ1-3; 9 nucleotides match TRBD1. The CDR3 runs 17 residues. The J segment lost 0 bases and the V segment lost 1 base, leaving 7 bases of the junction unmatched. Looked up from germline, CDR1 is DFQATT and CDR2 is SNEGSKA (reference sequence). The CDR3 DNA sequence: TGCAGTGCTAGAGCGCCGGGACAGGGAAACTCTGGAAACACCATATATTTT. Its protein product is CSARAPGQGNSGNTIYF.

By sample fraction, this clone is large. This chain connects TRBV19 to TRBJ1-2; weak D call: TRBD1 (6 bases). The CDR3 covers 15 residues. Germline CDR1 reads LNHDA; CDR2 reads SQIVND (reference sequence). The V end lost 5 bases, the J end lost 3 bases, and 16 bases lay between the germline ends. The CDR3 DNA sequence: TGTGCCAGTAGTCCGCCGTTAGGGGGGGACTATGGCTACACCTTC. Translated, it gives CASSPPLGGDYGYTF.

The gene calls are TRBV30 and TRBJ2-6, with D hard to call. V dropped 2 bases and J dropped 2 bases, with 10 bases sitting between them. The length of the CDR3 is 15 residues. From germline, CDR1 is GTSNPN and CDR2 SVGIG (reference sequence). The CDR3 nucleotides are TGTGCCTGGAGTTCGGCGGTTACTGGGGCCAACGTCCTGACTTTC. This codes for CAWSSAVTGANVLTF. The full variable domain, in which reference TRBV30 and TRBJ2-6 provide the parts outside the CDR3, is SQTIHQWPATLVQPVGSPLSLECTVEGTSNPNLYWYRQAAGRGLQLLFYSVGIGQISSEVPQNLSASRPQDRQFILSSKKLLLSDSGFYLCAWSSAVTGANVLTFGAGSRLTVL.

By proportion, this clone is medium-sized. The sample carries other DNA sequences with the same CDR3. The J gene is TRBJ1-1, the V gene TRBV7-6; no clear D. Germline V CDR1 and CDR2: SGHVS, FNYEAQ. The V end lost 4 bases, the J end lost 1 base, and 7 bases lay between the germline ends. The CDR3 loop spans 13 amino acids. CDR3 in DNA: TGTGCCAGCAGCTCTCAGGAGAACACTGAAGCTTTCTTT. Its translation: CASSSQENTEAFF.

On this clone: A read error may produce the germline difference seen at one junction end. The genes are TRBV7-7 and TRBJ2-7; no reliable D call. The CDR3 contains 13 residues. Germline V gives CDR1 SSHAT, CDR2 FNYEAQ (reference sequence). The CDR3 DNA follows: TGTGCTAGCAGCTTGGCGGATGAGAGCGAGCAGTACTTC. Its translation: CASSLADESEQYF.

This clone was detected once. This chain uses TRBV5-4 with TRBJ1-2; 7 bases match TRBD1. The trim removed 3 bases at V and 8 bases at J, leaving 4 bases unmatched. CDR3 length: 12 amino acids. The germline V gene has CDR1 SGHNT and CDR2 YYREEE (reference sequence). CDR3 nucleotides: TGTGCCAGCAGCTCAGGGGGACAAGGCTACACCTTC. Translated: CASSSGGQGYTF.

This clone is judged medium-sized. The chain uses TRBV3-1 and TRBJ2-7; D is unresolved. Per the germline V gene, CDR1 is LGHDT and CDR2 is YNNKEL (reference sequence). This CDR3 contains 14 residues. V lost 4 bases and J lost 1, with 11 bases in between. CDR3 sequence reads: CASSRDPGSYEQYF. DNA for the CDR3: TGTGCCAGCAGCCGAGACCCCGGTTCCTACGAGCAGTACTTC.

This clone was picked up a small number of times. J is TRBJ1-1 and V is TRBV27; the D is unclear. The CDR3 covers 13 residues. The V end lost 1 base, the J end lost 5 bases, and 8 bases lay between the germline ends. Germline values: CDR1 MNHEY, CDR2 SMNVEV (reference sequence). The CDR3 region is CASSLYLATEAFF. The CDR3 nucleotides read TGTGCCAGCAGTTTATACCTTGCTACTGAAGCTTTCTTT.

On this clone: Germline and junction disagree at one end, which may indicate a read error. The chain has TRBV20-1 and TRBJ2-3; 10 nucleotides match TRBD1. The germline CDR1 and CDR2 sequences are DFQATT and SNEGSKA (reference sequence). The CDR3 runs to 14 residues. The CDR3 sequence is CSARRQGAVDTRYF. As DNA, the CDR3 is TGCAGTGCTAGGCGACAGGGGGCGGTGGATACGCGGTATTTT.

The chain joins TRBV6-1 to TRBJ1-5; D is unclear. Trimming took 5 bases from V and 4 from J, leaving 9 bases between them. The length of the CDR3 is 13 residues. Germline assignment: CDR1 MNHNS and CDR2 SASEGT. The DNA for the CDR3 is TGTGCCAGCAGTCCCCAGGAAAATCAGCCCCAGCATTTT. Translated, it gives CASSPQENQPQHF.

This rearrangement joins TRBV27 to TRBJ1-6, with D possibly matching TRBD1 (5 bases). The germline V and J ends were trimmed by 3 bases and 7 bases, with 19 bases remaining between them. This CDR3 is built from 17 residues. Per germline, CDR1 MNHEY and CDR2 SMNVEV (reference sequence). The CDR3, as DNA: TGTGCCAGCAGTTTCCTCCCCTCCGGGGCGGGGAATTCACCCCTCCACTTT. Residues: CASSFLPSGAGNSPLHF.

To note about this clone: A junction end diverges from the germline sequence, so it may reflect a read error. The sample holds other DNA sequences that translate to the same CDR3. The chain recombines TRBV20-1 with TRBJ2-7; D gene unclear. This CDR3 is built from 16 residues. CDR1 DFQATT and CDR2 SNEGSKA come from the germline V gene (reference sequence). This CDR3 reads CSARDDGGLVSYEQYF. Written as DNA, the CDR3 is TGCAGCGCTAGAGATGACGGTGGGTTAGTATCCTACGAGCAGTACTTC.

V and J are TRBV11-2 and TRBJ2-1; TRBD2 aligns across 15 bases. This CDR3 region has 17 residues. Germline V gives CDR1 SGHAT, CDR2 FQNNGV. V lost 5 bases and J lost 4; bases outside the gene matches: 6. The CDR3 here is CASSAGLAGGTYNEQFF. CDR3 DNA sequence: TGTGCCAGCAGCGCGGGACTAGCGGGAGGAACGTACAATGAGCAGTTCTTC.

Details on this clone: Other DNA sequences in the same sample also yield this CDR3. The chain recombines TRBV5-1 with TRBJ2-7; tentatively, D is TRBD2 (5 bases). This CDR3 spans 14 amino acids. The V end was cut by 0 bases, the J end by 0 bases, with 7 bases between. CDR1 is SGHRS and CDR2 is YFSETQ in the germline V gene. In DNA form, the CDR3 reads TGCGCCAGCAGCTTGGCCGGGAACTCCTACGAGCAGTACTTC. Amino acids: CASSLAGNSYEQYF. The full variable domain, in which reference TRBV5-1 and TRBJ2-7 provide the parts outside the CDR3, is KAGVTQTPRYLIKTRGQQVTLSCSPISGHRSVSWYQQTPGQGLQFLFEYFSETQRNKGNFPGRFSGRQFSNSRSEMNVSTLELGDSALYLCASSLAGNSYEQYFGPGTRLTVT.

This chain joins TRBV7-2 and TRBJ1-4; 7 nucleotides match TRBD1. V lost 5 bases, J lost 5 bases, and 11 bases stayed unmatched. The CDR3 has 16 residues. Germline lookup yields CDR1 SGHTA and CDR2 FQGNSA. CDR3 in DNA: TGTGCCAGCAGCACCTCGACTGACAGGGTAAATGAAAAACTGTTTTTT. Protein sequence: CASSTSTDRVNEKLFF.

By proportion, this clone is medium-sized. The chain uses TRBV20-1 and TRBJ2-5; D perhaps matches TRBD2 (5 bases). V shed 4 bases and J shed 6 bases, with 15 bases lying between them. The CDR3 extends over 13 amino acids. The germline gives CDR1 DFQATT, CDR2 SNEGSKA (reference sequence). CDR3 residues: CSAMGPLGKTQYF. In DNA form, the CDR3 reads TGCAGTGCTATGGGCCCACTAGGGAAGACCCAGTACTTC.

The chain carries TRBV20-1 and TRBJ2-7; TRBD2 matches at 12 bases. V was pared by 6 bases and J by 0 bases, with 3 bases of the junction left unmatched. CDR1 is DFQATT and CDR2 is SNEGSKA in the germline V gene (reference sequence). The CDR3 has 14 residues. The CDR3 here is CSAKTSGSSYEQYF. The CDR3 DNA follows: TGCAGTGCCAAGACTAGCGGGAGCTCCTACGAGCAGTACTTC.

This clone was observed a single time. This chain links TRBV4-2 with TRBJ2-1, with D tentatively TRBD1 (5 bases). Trimming removed 1 base from V and 13 bases from J, with 17 bases in between. Germline CDR1 reads LGHNA; CDR2 reads YNFKEQ. There are 14 residues in the CDR3. The CDR3 nucleotides are TGTGCCAGCAGCCAAGGGGGTAGGGGCCATGGTCAGTTCTTC. It is translated as CASSQGGRGHGQFF.

The chain couples TRBV6-2 or TRBV6-3 to TRBJ2-7; 8 bases fit TRBD1. V shed 6 bases and J 6 bases; nucleotides not matched to a gene: 7. The CDR3 runs to 13 residues. The germline V gene encodes CDR1 MNHEY and CDR2 SVGEGT. DNA for the CDR3: TGTGCCAGCAGATACGTACAGGGGGGCGAGCAGTACTTC. It translates to CASRYVQGGEQYF.

Relative to its sample, this clone is large (0.1 to 1%). The rearrangement joins TRBV19 to TRBJ1-6; 7 bases are shared with TRBD1. The germline gives CDR1 LNHDA, CDR2 SQIVND (reference sequence). The CDR3 consists of 16 residues. V shed 6 bases, J shed 8 bases, and the junction held 13 bases outside the gene matches. Here the CDR3 DNA reads TGTGCCAGTAGGGAGATTGGAAGGGGGCGTGATTCACCCCTCCACTTT. Protein sequence: CASREIGRGRDSPLHF.

The chain is built from TRBV3-1 and TRBJ2-7; D tentatively fits TRBD1 or TRBD2 (6 bases each). The germline V gene has CDR1 LGHDT and CDR2 YNNKEL (reference sequence). The CDR3 is made up of 14 amino acids. The V end lost 0 bases, the J end lost 6 bases, and 12 bases lay between the germline ends. The CDR3: CASSQDLQGGEQYF. CDR3 bases: TGTGCCAGCAGCCAAGATTTACAGGGAGGCGAGCAGTACTTC.

Within the sample, this clone is medium-sized (0.01 to 0.1%). This sequence joins TRBV5-1 and TRBJ1-1, with D hard to call. The germline gives CDR1 SGHRS, CDR2 YFSETQ. The CDR3 is made up of 13 amino acids. V lost 3 bases and J lost 3, with 9 bases in between. The CDR3 DNA follows: TGCGCCAGCAGCTCGCGTTGGTACACTGAAGCTTTCTTT. Its translation is CASSSRWYTEAFF.